A selection of T cell receptor beta chains follows, all from one sample in a study of T-cell reconstitution after alpha-beta-depleted transplantation in children. TCRdb fed the PCR reads into MiXCR, producing one record per CDR3 protein. The sample lists around 580,000 distinct CDR3 sequences, roughly 27% seen once, with about 35% in the top ten. Here the sequenced sample was PBMCs, taken before TCRalphabeta/CD19-depleted stem cell transplant. The receptor set was obtained from a boy less than two years old with Wiskott-Aldrich syndrome, due to receive a stem cell transplant. Each CDR3 is given with its conserved first and last residue. D genes are given only for firm matches. Rows may omit the clone size; those that give it use once, few, many or a size class.

v_call: TRBV5-5
clone_size: -
j_call: TRBJ1-5
d_call: -
cdr3_aa: CASSFWQTSNQPQHF
cdr3_nt: TGTGCCAGCAGCTTTTGGCAGACTAGCAATCAGCCCCAGCATTTT

v_call: TRBV5-6
clone_size: -
j_call: TRBJ2-3
d_call: -
cdr3_aa: CASSLGGIWGSDTQYF
cdr3_nt: TGTGCCAGCAGCCTAGGGGGGATCTGGGGGTCAGATACGCAGTATTTT

v_call: TRBV9
clone_size: -
j_call: TRBJ1-4
d_call: -
cdr3_aa: CASSVGMSTNEKLFF
cdr3_nt: TGTGCCAGCAGCGTGGGTATGTCAACTAATGAAAAACTGTTTTTT

v_call: TRBV5-1
clone_size: few
j_call: TRBJ2-7
d_call: TRBD1
cdr3_aa: CASSAGQGSYEQYF
cdr3_nt: TGCGCCAGCAGCGCAGGACAGGGGTCCTACGAGCAGTACTTC

v_call: TRBV7-2
clone_size: -
j_call: TRBJ2-3
d_call: -
cdr3_aa: CASTRTNIPGDTQYF
cdr3_nt: TGTGCCAGCACCCGGACTAACATACCCGGTGATACGCAGTATTTT

v_call: TRBV2
clone_size: -
j_call: TRBJ2-1
d_call: TRBD2
cdr3_aa: CASSVSRPALGGNEQFF
cdr3_nt: TGTGCCAGCAGTGTCTCTAGGCCAGCGTTGGGGGGGAATGAGCAGTTCTTC

v_call: TRBV5-1
clone_size: few
j_call: TRBJ2-3
d_call: -
cdr3_aa: CASNFWAHTDTQYF
cdr3_nt: TGCGCCAGCAACTTTTGGGCCCACACAGATACGCAGTATTTT

v_call: TRBV7-9
clone_size: -
j_call: TRBJ1-2
d_call: -
cdr3_aa: CASSTQGGGYGYTF
cdr3_nt: TGTGCCAGCAGCACACAGGGTGGGGGCTATGGCTACACCTTC

v_call: TRBV2
clone_size: -
j_call: TRBJ2-1
d_call: -
cdr3_aa: CASSKNNGNEQFF
cdr3_nt: TGTGCCAGCAGTAAAAACAATGGCAATGAGCAGTTCTTC

v_call: TRBV20-1
clone_size: once
j_call: TRBJ2-1
d_call: TRBD2
cdr3_aa: CSASPAGKSKEQFF
cdr3_nt: TGCAGTGCTAGCCCAGCGGGGAAGTCGAAGGAGCAGTTCTTC

v_call: TRBV28
clone_size: -
j_call: TRBJ2-7
d_call: TRBD1
cdr3_aa: CASSSTGTGNHEQYF
cdr3_nt: TGTGCCAGCAGTTCAACCGGGACAGGGAACCACGAGCAGTACTTC

v_call: TRBV12-3/TRBV12-4
clone_size: few
j_call: TRBJ2-7
d_call: -
cdr3_aa: CASSPLQGAYEQYF
cdr3_nt: TGTGCCAGCAGCCCTTTACAGGGAGCTTACGAGCAGTACTTC

v_call: TRBV5-1
clone_size: -
j_call: TRBJ2-1
d_call: TRBD2
cdr3_aa: CASSLGLGFEDEQFF
cdr3_nt: TGCGCCAGCAGCTTAGGACTAGGGTTTGAGGATGAGCAGTTCTTC

v_call: TRBV2
clone_size: -
j_call: TRBJ2-3
d_call: TRBD1
cdr3_aa: CASGWGQGTDTQYF
cdr3_nt: TGTGCCAGCGGATGGGGACAGGGAACAGATACGCAGTATTTT

v_call: TRBV2
clone_size: -
j_call: TRBJ2-1
d_call: TRBD2
cdr3_aa: CASRYSGSSNEQFF
cdr3_nt: TGTGCCAGCAGGTATAGCGGGAGTAGCAATGAGCAGTTCTTC

v_call: TRBV20-1
clone_size: -
j_call: TRBJ2-5
d_call: TRBD2
cdr3_aa: CSARDPRLAGVQTQYF
cdr3_nt: TGCAGTGCTAGAGATCCTCGACTAGCGGGAGTACAGACCCAGTACTTC

v_call: TRBV5-1
clone_size: few
j_call: TRBJ2-2
d_call: -
cdr3_aa: CASSLPGPNTGELFF
cdr3_nt: TGCGCCAGCAGCTTGCCGGGGCCCAACACCGGGGAGCTGTTTTTT

v_call: TRBV29-1
clone_size: -
j_call: TRBJ2-7
d_call: -
cdr3_aa: CSVGLARSYEQYF
cdr3_nt: TGCAGCGTTGGATTAGCCAGATCCTACGAGCAGTACTTC

v_call: TRBV6-5
clone_size: -
j_call: TRBJ2-5
d_call: TRBD1
cdr3_aa: CASSWDRGKETQYF
cdr3_nt: TGTGCCAGCAGTTGGGACAGGGGGAAAGAGACCCAGTACTTC

v_call: TRBV15
clone_size: -
j_call: TRBJ2-1
d_call: -
cdr3_aa: CATSREEVVHEQFF
cdr3_nt: TGTGCCACCAGCAGAGAAGAAGTAGTGCATGAGCAGTTCTTC

v_call: TRBV9
clone_size: few
j_call: TRBJ1-6
d_call: -
cdr3_aa: CASSGGTSSPLHF
cdr3_nt: TGTGCCAGCAGCGGGGGGACAAGTTCACCCCTCCACTTT

v_call: TRBV5-1
clone_size: -
j_call: TRBJ2-3
d_call: TRBD2
cdr3_aa: CASSLTRVTSGIDTQYF
cdr3_nt: TGCGCCAGCAGCTTGACTCGGGTTACTAGCGGGATAGATACGCAGTATTTT

v_call: TRBV6-1
clone_size: -
j_call: TRBJ1-1
d_call: TRBD1
cdr3_aa: CASMVGQITEAFF
cdr3_nt: TGTGCCAGCATGGTGGGACAGATCACTGAAGCTTTCTTT

v_call: TRBV12-3/TRBV12-4
clone_size: -
j_call: TRBJ1-1
d_call: -
cdr3_aa: CASPTGDNTEAFF
cdr3_nt: TGTGCCAGCCCGACAGGCGATAACACTGAAGCTTTCTTT

v_call: TRBV5-1
clone_size: -
j_call: TRBJ2-1
d_call: TRBD2
cdr3_aa: CASSPGTSREQFF
cdr3_nt: TGCGCCAGCAGTCCCGGGACTAGTCGTGAGCAGTTCTTC

v_call: TRBV10-3
clone_size: -
j_call: TRBJ2-2
d_call: TRBD1
cdr3_aa: CAIGQGANTGELFF
cdr3_nt: TGTGCCATCGGACAGGGGGCGAACACCGGGGAGCTGTTTTTT

v_call: TRBV7-8
clone_size: few
j_call: TRBJ2-1
d_call: -
cdr3_aa: CASSLVSIGGAVDYEQFF
cdr3_nt: TGTGCCAGCAGCTTAGTGTCTATAGGGGGAGCGGTAGATTATGAGCAGTTCTTC

v_call: TRBV5-1
clone_size: -
j_call: TRBJ1-1
d_call: -
cdr3_aa: CASSWGGSREYTEAFF
cdr3_nt: TGCGCCAGCAGCTGGGGAGGGTCGCGGGAATACACTGAAGCTTTCTTT

v_call: TRBV20-1
clone_size: once
j_call: TRBJ1-2
d_call: -
cdr3_aa: CSARERDSNYGYTF
cdr3_nt: TGCAGTGCTAGAGAGCGGGATTCCAACTATGGCTACACCTTC

v_call: TRBV10-3
clone_size: -
j_call: TRBJ2-7
d_call: TRBD1
cdr3_aa: CAISGGQVERQYF
cdr3_nt: TGTGCCATCAGTGGGGGACAGGTCGAGAGACAGTACTTC

v_call: TRBV5-8
clone_size: few
j_call: TRBJ1-1
d_call: -
cdr3_aa: CASRFRGTTEAFF
cdr3_nt: TGTGCCAGCAGGTTCCGGGGGACCACTGAAGCTTTCTTT

v_call: TRBV20-1
clone_size: -
j_call: TRBJ1-4
d_call: -
cdr3_aa: CSASSVGLNEKLFF
cdr3_nt: TGCAGTGCTAGCAGCGTGGGACTTAATGAAAAACTGTTTTTT

v_call: TRBV20-1
clone_size: few
j_call: TRBJ2-1
d_call: TRBD2
cdr3_aa: CSARSPSGSSYNEQFF
cdr3_nt: TGCAGTGCTAGGTCCCCTAGCGGGAGCTCCTACAATGAGCAGTTCTTC

v_call: TRBV24-1
clone_size: -
j_call: TRBJ2-1
d_call: TRBD2
cdr3_aa: CATRPSGSNEQFF
cdr3_nt: TGTGCCACCAGGCCCAGCGGGAGTAATGAGCAGTTCTTC

v_call: TRBV24-1
clone_size: -
j_call: TRBJ2-3
d_call: -
cdr3_aa: CATSDGRVGTDTQYF
cdr3_nt: TGTGCCACCAGTGATGGGAGAGTGGGGACAGATACGCAGTATTTT

v_call: TRBV5-1
clone_size: few
j_call: TRBJ2-5
d_call: -
cdr3_aa: CASSLSPGGGETQYF
cdr3_nt: TGCGCCAGCAGCTTGAGTCCAGGGGGAGGAGAGACCCAGTACTTC

v_call: TRBV20-1
clone_size: few
j_call: TRBJ2-1
d_call: TRBD2
cdr3_aa: CSSATSGKRGEQFF
cdr3_nt: TGCAGTTCGGCGACTAGCGGGAAAAGGGGCGAGCAGTTCTTC

v_call: TRBV12-3/TRBV12-4
clone_size: -
j_call: TRBJ2-5
d_call: -
cdr3_aa: CASRAQPGETQYF
cdr3_nt: TGTGCCAGCAGAGCCCAACCCGGGGAGACCCAGTACTTC

v_call: TRBV6-5
clone_size: -
j_call: TRBJ2-1
d_call: -
cdr3_aa: CASMRGNEQFF
cdr3_nt: TGTGCCAGCATGCGGGGCAATGAGCAGTTCTTC

v_call: TRBV7-6
clone_size: -
j_call: TRBJ2-3
d_call: -
cdr3_aa: CASSLVIGQGTDTQYF
cdr3_nt: TGTGCCAGCAGCTTAGTAATAGGCCAGGGCACAGATACGCAGTATTTT

v_call: TRBV10-3
clone_size: -
j_call: TRBJ1-2
d_call: TRBD1
cdr3_aa: CAISSQGAGYGYTF
cdr3_nt: TGTGCCATCAGCTCACAGGGGGCGGGCTATGGCTACACCTTC

v_call: TRBV10-3
clone_size: few
j_call: TRBJ2-1
d_call: -
cdr3_aa: CAISEGPHYNEQFF
cdr3_nt: TGTGCCATCTCGGAGGGGCCCCATTACAATGAGCAGTTCTTC

v_call: TRBV7-6
clone_size: -
j_call: TRBJ2-1
d_call: -
cdr3_aa: CASSLDVTLRRDEQFF
cdr3_nt: TGTGCCAGCAGCTTAGACGTCACGCTACGAAGGGATGAGCAGTTCTTC

v_call: TRBV20-1
clone_size: many
j_call: TRBJ2-7
d_call: TRBD1
cdr3_aa: CSATTGGYEQYF
cdr3_nt: TGCAGTGCCACGACAGGGGGCTACGAGCAGTACTTC

v_call: TRBV7-9
clone_size: -
j_call: TRBJ2-7
d_call: TRBD1
cdr3_aa: CASSVSGTGTYEQYF
cdr3_nt: TGTGCCAGCAGCGTATCCGGGACAGGGACCTACGAGCAGTACTTC